This T cell receptor beta chain was obtained from a study of regulatory and conventional T cells in RAG deficiency. Study-wide points: Patient subsets had shorter CDR3s; Omenn Treg-Tconv overlap exceeded 80%.

About this clone itself: As yet, its antigen is unknown.

The sorted conventional CD4+ T cells were CD25-low and CD127-high, with genomic DNA sequenced. Clones were read by immunoSEQ multiplex PCR, and TCRdb kept only the in-frame ones, dropping some. The repertoire consists of 30,000 to 40,000 clones, with 76% occurring once and the leading ten covering roughly 3.5%. These same data were also listed under a study on regulatory T cells. That work adds: Primers: 52 TRBV forward and 13 TRBJ reverse.

The receptor comes from a human donor in good health. Sequenced sample: CD4+ effector T cells sorted from blood.

CDR3 amino acids: CASSPILANEQFF. CDR3 coding DNA: TGTGCCAGCAGTCCCATCCTAGCGAATGAGCAGTTCTTC. This chain connects TRBV2 to TRBJ2-1; possible D gene TRBD2, 6 bases. The V and J ends lost 5 bases and 7 bases respectively, with 12 bases between them. Germline-derived CDR1 and CDR2 are SNHLY and FYNNEI. The CDR3 runs 13 residues.